Listed here is a single T cell receptor beta chain. Its specificity is not known. Profiling of TCR beta VDJ combinations and CDR3 sequences used genomic DNA as template. TCRdb processed the reads anew with MiXCR; each CDR3 protein has one entry. The sample includes approximately 380,000 distinct CDR3 sequences, 55% to 75% of them seen just once. The entry originates in a study of CD8+CD57+ T cells in acquired aplastic anemia. At the level of the study: The study obtained an average of 3.2 ug of DNA from sorted CD4+ and CD8+ cells.

V dropped 4 bases and J dropped 10; count of bases not matched to a gene: 12. This CDR3 spans 14 amino acids. CDR1 is ENHRY, CDR2 SYGVKD, per germline. General study points: Any difference that existed in CD8+ Simpson's diversity between patients and controls was not significant. Sharing between patients and controls was observed for twenty-nine CD8+ CDR3 sequences.

The chain combines TRBV10-3 with TRBJ2-7; TRBD2 matches 8 bases. This receptor was obtained from a human donor in good health, serving as a control. Sequenced input: sorted CD4+, CD8+, or CD8+CD57+ T cells (not recorded which) from PBMCs. The CDR3 DNA follows: TGTGCCATCAGTGGTAGCGGGGCCTCCTCTGAACAGTACTTC. Translation gives CAISGSGASSEQYF.